These 14 T cell receptor beta chains were all obtained from the same sample, sequenced in a study of T cells in Graves' hyperthyroidism and ophthalmopathy. RNA transcripts were the template for amplifying TCR beta CDR3 regions. Researchers ran a first-round RT-PCR on the TCR CDR3 using the HTBI primer set. TCRdb re-called the multiplex PCR reads with MiXCR, one entry per CDR3 protein. The profile shows approximately 720,000 distinct CDR3 sequences, roughly 20% of them singletons. The sequencing input was blood. The receptors derive from a woman aged 45-59 years with Graves' hyperthyroidism that later progressed to Graves' ophthalmopathy.

Ten or more counts support this clonotype. The chain employs TRBV20-1 and TRBJ2-5; 11 nucleotides line up with TRBD1. Trimming at V came to 6 bases and at J to 3 bases, leaving 3 bases not matched to a gene. The CDR3 totals 13 residues. The germline V gene encodes CDR1 DFQATT and CDR2 SNEGSKA (reference sequence). CDR3 bases: TGCAGTGCCTGGGGACAGGGGGAAGAGACCCAGTACTTC. Encoded protein: CSAWGQGEETQYF.

This chain uses TRBV29-1 with TRBJ1-1; D is unclear. The CDR3 consists of 13 residues. Germline CDR1 SQVTM, CDR2 ANQGSEA. Between the trimmed V and J ends, which lost 6 bases and 0 bases, there was a span of 11 bases. CDR3 amino acids: CSVGRRMNTEAFF. The CDR3 DNA sequence: TGCAGCGTCGGCAGAAGAATGAACACTGAAGCTTTCTTT.

This clonotype was found a few times. V gene TRBV20-1 combines with J gene TRBJ2-1; the D gene is possibly TRBD1 (6 bases). This CDR3 comprises 16 residues. V was pared by 0 bases and J by 4 bases, with 16 bases between. Per germline, CDR1 DFQATT and CDR2 SNEGSKA (reference sequence). CDR3 bases: TGCAGTGCTAGAGATGTAGGGACACCATTATACAATGAGCAGTTCTTC. This encodes CSARDVGTPLYNEQFF.

This clonotype was seen ten or more times. The chain uses TRBV11-2 and TRBJ1-1, with TRBD1 matching 7 bases. V gave up 4 bases and J gave up 5 bases; unmatched junction bases: 10. Germline V gene sequence: CDR1 SGHAT, CDR2 FQNNGV. The CDR3 loop spans 15 amino acids. CDR3 sequence (DNA): TGTGCCAGCAGCTATTGGGACAGTGGGGAGACTGAAGCTTTCTTT. Protein product: CASSYWDSGETEAFF.

The J gene is TRBJ2-7, the V gene TRBV29-1; perhaps TRBD1 as D (5 bases). This CDR3 is 13 amino acids long. Germline assignment: CDR1 SQVTM and CDR2 ANQGSEA. Deletions cut 4 bases from V and 0 bases from J, with 10 bases between. CDR3 protein: CSVATGDSYEQYF. In nucleotides, the CDR3 is TGCAGCGTTGCAACAGGAGACTCCTACGAGCAGTACTTC.

This clonotype was recorded a few times. The chain combines TRBV6-2 or TRBV6-3 with TRBJ2-5; no reliable D call. The length of the CDR3 is 17 residues. CDR1 and CDR2 (germline): MNHEY, SVGEGT. Trimming took 0 bases from V and 2 from J, leaving 16 bases between them. The CDR3 nucleotides are TGTGCCAGCAGTTACTCGAGTCCCCAGCAGCTGCAAGAGACCCAGTACTTC. Its protein is CASSYSSPQQLQETQYF.

The chain links TRBV5-1 to TRBJ2-7; 10 nucleotides line up with TRBD1. This CDR3 spans 16 amino acids. The J segment lost 6 bases and the V segment lost 4 bases, leaving 13 bases of the junction unmatched. Germline V gene sequence: CDR1 SGHRS, CDR2 YFSETQ. DNA of the CDR3: TGCGCCAGCAGCCCACCAACCGGGACAGGGGTCGGCGAGCAGTACTTC. This sequence encodes CASSPPTGTGVGEQYF.

The chain recombines TRBV27 with TRBJ2-2; D is unclear. Trimming shortened V by 2 bases and J by 0 bases, and 7 bases separated the two germline ends. Per the germline V gene, CDR1 is MNHEY and CDR2 is SMNVEV (reference sequence). The CDR3 spans 15 residues. CDR3 sequence: CASSLPPPNTGELFF. The CDR3 DNA reads as TGTGCCAGCAGTTTACCCCCCCCGAACACCGGGGAGCTGTTTTTT.

This clonotype was detected many times. The J gene is TRBJ2-2, the V gene TRBV20-1; TRBD2 matches 13 bases. The CDR3 runs 16 residues. Germline values: CDR1 DFQATT, CDR2 SNEGSKA (reference sequence). Germline trimming cut 5 bases from V and 2 bases from J; bases unmatched to any gene: 5. The CDR3 DNA follows: TGCAGTGCTGAAGGACTAGCGGGGGCAAACACCGGGGAGCTGTTTTTT. Translation: CSAEGLAGANTGELFF.

This clonotype was observed at least ten times. The chain recombines TRBV5-1 with TRBJ1-2; 7 bases line up with TRBD1. V shed 0 bases and J 4 bases; nucleotides not matched to a gene: 6. This CDR3 has 15 residues. Germline CDR1 and CDR2: SGHRS and YFSETQ. CDR3 bases: TGCGCCAGCAGCTTGGGCGACAGGGAAAGCTATGGCTACACCTTC. Translated: CASSLGDRESYGYTF.

The chain combines TRBV9 with TRBJ2-5, with a possible D match to TRBD1 (5 bases). Trimming took 3 bases from V and 2 from J, leaving 11 bases between them. The germline V gene has CDR1 SGDLS and CDR2 YYNGEE. The CDR3 extends over 14 amino acids. CDR3 DNA: TGTGCCAGCAGCGCGACGGACATTCAAGAGACCCAGTACTTC. This encodes CASSATDIQETQYF. Based on the CDR3 plus reference TRBV9 and TRBJ2-5, the full variable domain is DSGVTQTPKHLITATGQRVTLRCSPRSGDLSVYWYQQSLDQGLQFLIQYYNGEERAKGNILERFSAQQFPDLHSELNLSSLELGDSALYFCASSATDIQETQYFGPGTRLLVL.

Concerning this clonotype: A read error is possible here, since a much larger clone lies one base away. CDR3 sequence reads: CASSLSSNYHEQYF. The DNA of the CDR3 is TGTGCCAGCAGCTTAAGTAGTAACTACCACGAGCAGTACTTC. The J gene is TRBJ2-7, the V gene TRBV7-9; D remains ambiguous. The CDR3 length is 14 residues. The germline CDR1 and CDR2 sequences are SEHNR and FQNEAQ (reference sequence). V was trimmed by 2 bases and J by 5 bases, leaving 13 bases between them.

V gene TRBV6-5 combines with J gene TRBJ1-1, with D maybe TRBD1 (6 bases). This CDR3 comprises 15 residues. The germline V and J ends were trimmed by 0 bases and 1 base, with 9 bases remaining between them. Germline V gene data show CDR1 as MNHEY and CDR2 as SVGAGI. CDR3 sequence (DNA): TGTGCCAGCAGTTACTCTGGGGGCGGGAACACTGAAGCTTTCTTT. Protein product: CASSYSGGGNTEAFF.

This clonotype was detected a few times. The rearrangement links TRBV24-1 to TRBJ2-3; no definite D call. This CDR3 has 17 amino acids. Germline loops: CDR1 KGHDR, CDR2 SFDVKD. Deletions cut 1 base from V and 0 bases from J, with 13 bases between. CDR3 in amino acids: CATSDFSVAPSTDTQYF. The CDR3, as DNA: TGTGCCACCAGTGATTTTTCAGTCGCCCCTAGCACAGATACGCAGTATTTT.